This TCR beta chain was obtained from a study of blood T cell repertoires in COVID-19. Across the study: Acute and convalescent COVID-19 samples came from the United States, Italy and Spain. PBMCs, B-cell-depleted T cells, or T cells provided the cDNA or gDNA that made up the material.

Repertoires were generated with immunoSEQ multiplex PCR, while TCRdb's copy carries only in-frame clones and drops some. The sample shows approximately 140,000 clones, roughly four fifths of them seen only once. Germline V gene data show CDR1 as MNHEY and CDR2 as SMNVEV (reference sequence). The trim removed 6 bases at V and 0 bases at J, leaving 4 bases unmatched. CDR3 length equals 15 residues. Sequences were obtained from peripheral blood. This clonotype was obtained from a human donor with acute or convalescent COVID-19. The donor label of this sample is uncertain. The chain carries TRBV27 and TRBJ1-5; 8 bases fit TRBD1. The CDR3 spells CASSGQGYSNQPQHF. The CDR3 DNA is TGTGCCAGCAGCGGACAGGGCTATAGCAATCAGCCCCAGCATTTT.